This T cell receptor beta chain was sequenced during a study of Tregs in tolerant kidney transplant recipients. Findings and limits, study-wide: The small number of patients limits these findings pending further validation.

The assay was immunoSEQ multiplex PCR, and TCRdb's table has in-frame clones only and misses some. There are about 72,000 clones in the sample; roughly 92% occur only once, and 9.5% to 13% lies in the top ten. The CDR3 totals 16 residues. The ends lost 4 bases at V and 7 bases at J; junction bases unmatched: 6. Germline values: CDR1 SGHNT, CDR2 YYREEE (reference sequence). Details on this clone: As yet, its antigen is unknown.

The sample in question was CD8+ T cells from blood, obtained before the transplant. The receptor was isolated from a human donor who received a combined kidney and bone marrow transplant. This chain links TRBV5-4 with TRBJ2-1; 15 positions match TRBD2. In DNA form, the CDR3 reads TGTGCCAGCAGCCCGGTAGGACTAGCGGGAGGGAATGAGCAGTTCTTC. Protein sequence: CASSPVGLAGGNEQFF.